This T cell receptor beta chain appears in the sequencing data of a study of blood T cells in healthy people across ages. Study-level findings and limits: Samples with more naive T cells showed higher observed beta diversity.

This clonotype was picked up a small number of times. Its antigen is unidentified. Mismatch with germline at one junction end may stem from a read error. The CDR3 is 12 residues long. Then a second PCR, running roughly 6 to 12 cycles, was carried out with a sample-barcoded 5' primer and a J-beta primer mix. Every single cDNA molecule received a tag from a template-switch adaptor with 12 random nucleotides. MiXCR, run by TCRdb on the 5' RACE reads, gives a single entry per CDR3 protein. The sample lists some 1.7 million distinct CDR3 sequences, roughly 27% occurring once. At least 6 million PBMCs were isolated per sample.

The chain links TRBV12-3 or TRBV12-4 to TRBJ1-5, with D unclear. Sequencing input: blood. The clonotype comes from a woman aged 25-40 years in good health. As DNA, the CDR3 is TGTGCCAGTAGTTTAGTCGGCGGGCCCCAGCATTTT. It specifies CASSLVGGPQHF.